These T cell receptor beta chains were read from a single sample in a study of cytomegalovirus exposure and HLA in healthy donors. Some clones are missing from TCRdb's copy, which holds only in-frame ones; the method was immunoSEQ multiplex PCR. The sample records approximately 75,000 clones, around 80% being singletons. Material: PBMCs. The receptors were gathered from a man between 65 and 79 years old in good health and CMV-seropositive. Both conserved end residues are part of each CDR3. Fields, in order: clone size, J gene, V gene, D gene, CDR3 DNA, CDR3 protein. D genes are given only for firm matches. Size values are once, few and many counts, or a class for expanded clones, and some rows have none.

.,TRBJ1-5,TRBV5-1,TRBD1,TGCGCCAGCAGCGCCGGGACAGGGAATCAGCCCCAGCATTTT,CASSAGTGNQPQHF
.,TRBJ2-1,TRBV11-3,TRBD2,TGTGCCAGCAGCCCAAGCGGGAGTTCCTACAATGAGCAGTTCTTC,CASSPSGSSYNEQFF
.,TRBJ2-7,TRBV7-8,TRBD1,TGTGCCAGCAGCTTAGTAGGGCAGGGGGCACCCTACGAGCAGTACTTC,CASSLVGQGAPYEQYF
.,TRBJ2-1,TRBV5-4,.,TGTGCCAGCAGCTTGGCCTTTACCCAAGGACTCGTTTCCGGAGAACAGTTCTTC,CASSLAFTQGLVSGEQFF
once,TRBJ1-6,TRBV19,.,TGTGCCAGTAGCCAGTTGGCAGACTATAATTCACCCCTCCACTTT,CASSQLADYNSPLHF
.,TRBJ2-1,TRBV9,TRBD2,TGTGCCAGCAGCGTAGCGGGGGGTGTCTACAATGAGCAGTTCTTC,CASSVAGGVYNEQFF
.,TRBJ2-5,TRBV7-6,.,TGTGCCAGCAGCATACAAGAGACCCAGTACTTC,CASSIQETQYF
.,TRBJ2-7,TRBV6-5,.,TGTGCCAGCAGTTACTCGAGGTCAGCATCCTACGAGCAGTACTTC,CASSYSRSASYEQYF
.,TRBJ2-7,TRBV4-3,.,TGCGCCAGCAGCCAAGGCGCCGGGCAGGAGGGGTACTACGAGCAGTACTTC,CASSQGAGQEGYYEQYF
.,TRBJ1-6,TRBV6-5,.,TGTGCCAGCAGCCAGGGAGGGAGGGATTCACCCCTCCACTTT,CASSQGGRDSPLHF
.,TRBJ2-5,TRBV15,TRBD1,TGTGCCACCAGCAGGGGACAGGGGGGGGAGACCCAGTACTTC,CATSRGQGGETQYF
few,TRBJ2-5,TRBV29-1,.,TGCAGCGTTGAAGATCTGGGCAGACAAAAAGAGACCCAGTACTTC,CSVEDLGRQKETQYF
few,TRBJ2-3,TRBV29-1,.,TGCAGCGCACATTCCGGGACAAGTGCTCTGCAGTATTTT,CSAHSGTSALQYF
once,TRBJ2-3,TRBV5-6,TRBD2,TGTGCCAGCGGACTAGCGGGAGCCGGAGATACGCAGTATTTT,CASGLAGAGDTQYF
.,TRBJ2-3,TRBV7-6,TRBD2,TGTGCCAGCAGCTTAAGCGGGGGCGCAGATACGCAGTATTTT,CASSLSGGADTQYF
.,TRBJ2-1,TRBV4-2,.,TGTGCCAGTGGACTCAACTACAATGAGCAGTTCTTC,CASGLNYNEQFF
.,TRBJ2-5,TRBV6-1,TRBD2,TGTGCCAGCAATGCGGGAGGACCACAAGAGACCCAGTACTTC,CASNAGGPQETQYF
few,TRBJ2-2,TRBV25-1,TRBD1,TGTGCCAGCAGGGCGGACAGGGACAACACCGGGGAGCTGTTTTTT,CASRADRDNTGELFF
.,TRBJ2-5,TRBV5-1,.,TGCGCCAGCAGCTTGGCGGGGGACGGAGGCCAAGAGACCCAGTACTTC,CASSLAGDGGQETQYF
.,TRBJ2-3,TRBV6-5,TRBD2,TGTGCCAGCAGTCATAGCGGGGGTACGCAGTATTTT,CASSHSGGTQYF
.,TRBJ2-7,TRBV9,.,TGTGCCAGCAGCCCCGTCCAGGGGTCCTACGAGCAGTACTTC,CASSPVQGSYEQYF
.,TRBJ2-1,TRBV6-5,TRBD1,TGTGCCAGCACCAAACAGGGGTCCAGGGAGCAGTTCTTC,CASTKQGSREQFF